This passage covers 24 T cell receptor beta chains from one sample sequenced in a study of blood T cell repertoires in COVID-19. Sequenced by immunoSEQ multiplex PCR; TCRdb stores in-frame clones only, minus some. The table shows under 200,000 clones, with 77% occurring only once. Sequencing was done on a sample of peripheral blood. These receptors all stem from a man between 70 and 80 years old with acute or convalescent COVID-19.

This chain uses TRBV25-1 with TRBJ2-3; 12 bases line up with TRBD1. The V gene end was trimmed by 0 bases and the J gene end by 9 bases; junction bases not matched to a gene: 7. This CDR3 has 16 amino acids. CDR1 and CDR2 (germline): MGHDK, SYGVNS. CDR3 in amino acids: CASSEYMGTGGGTQYF. DNA of the CDR3: TGTGCCAGCAGTGAATATATGGGGACAGGGGGCGGGACGCAGTATTTT.

This clone was seen only a few times. The chain uses TRBV12-5 and TRBJ1-5, with TRBD1 identical over 7 bases. The germline CDR1 and CDR2 sequences are LGHNT and FRNRAP. The CDR3 has 18 residues. The V and J ends lost 5 bases and 0 bases, in that order; junction bases with no gene match: 13. As DNA, the CDR3 is TGTGCTAGTGGTCAGGGGGACTTCGGGGTCTATAGCAATCAGCCCCAGCATTTT. Protein sequence: CASGQGDFGVYSNQPQHF.

The chain recombines TRBV7-8 with TRBJ2-7, with TRBD2 identical over 10 bases. The CDR3 has 14 amino acids. CDR1 SGHVS and CDR2 FQNEAQ come from the germline V gene. The J segment lost 6 bases and the V segment lost 5 bases, leaving 7 bases of the junction unmatched. The CDR3 region is CASSPLAGEGEQYF. CDR3 bases: TGTGCCAGCAGCCCTCTAGCGGGAGAAGGCGAGCAGTACTTC.

This chain joins TRBV19 and TRBJ1-2; perhaps TRBD1 as D (6 bases). Germline-derived CDR1 and CDR2 are LNHDA and SQIVND (reference sequence). Between the trimmed V and J ends, which lost 6 bases and 1 base, there was a span of 18 bases. The CDR3 runs to 16 residues. The chain's CDR3 is CASRTRRDTNNYGYTF. The CDR3 DNA sequence: TGTGCCAGTAGGACCCGCAGGGACACTAATAACTATGGCTACACCTTC.

There are many counts of this clone. The chain joins TRBV7-2 to TRBJ2-5; 9 bases are a match to TRBD2. CDR1 and CDR2 from the germline V gene are SGHTA and FQGNSA. The CDR3 is made up of 14 amino acids. Trimming removed 5 bases from V and 5 bases from J; junction bases left unmatched: 6. As DNA, the CDR3 is TGTGCCAGCAGCCTTCGACTAGCGGAGGAGACCCAGTACTTC. Amino acids: CASSLRLAEETQYF.

This clone was recorded a few times. The chain uses TRBV3-1 (or the pseudogene TRBV3-2) and TRBJ1-2, with TRBD1 matching 7 bases. J gave up 0 bases and V 0 bases, and 7 bases lay outside the gene matches. In germline, CDR1 is LGHDT, CDR2 YNNKEL (reference sequence). The CDR3 spans 17 residues. CDR3 sequence (DNA): TGTGCCAGCAGCCAAGAGAGGGGGCGGACAACTAACTATGGCTACACCTTC. Residues: CASSQERGRTTNYGYTF.

This sequence joins TRBV28 and TRBJ1-1; no clear D. The CDR3 length is 15 residues. Between the trimmed V and J ends, which lost 7 bases and 0 bases, there was a span of 15 bases. Germline V lookup: CDR1 MDHEN, CDR2 SYDVKM. CDR3 loop: CASTPGDLLNTEAFF. CDR3 DNA: TGTGCCAGCACCCCGGGAGACCTGTTGAACACTGAAGCTTTCTTT.

The J gene is TRBJ1-5, the V gene TRBV7-2; 7 nucleotides agree with TRBD1. V was clipped by 2 bases and J by 0 bases; unmatched bases: 1. The CDR3 runs 15 residues. Germline V gives CDR1 SGHTA, CDR2 FQGNSA. Here the CDR3 reads CASSLQGDSNQPQHF. CDR3 nucleotide sequence: TGTGCCAGCAGCTTACAGGGGGATAGCAATCAGCCCCAGCATTTT.

V and J are TRBV18 and TRBJ1-2; tentatively, D is TRBD1 (6 bases). Germline assignment: CDR1 KGHSH and CDR2 LQKENI. This CDR3 is built from 14 residues. The V end was cut by 3 bases, the J end by 1 base, with 9 bases between. CDR3 in amino acids: CASSPSGDNYGYTF. The CDR3 DNA reads as TGTGCCAGCTCACCGTCAGGGGATAACTATGGCTACACCTTC.

The chain employs TRBV3-1 (or the pseudogene TRBV3-2) and TRBJ1-2, with 7 bases lining up with TRBD1. CDR3 length equals 14 residues. Germline assignment: CDR1 LGHDT and CDR2 YNNKEL (reference sequence). The J segment lost 0 bases and the V segment lost 10 bases, leaving 8 bases of the junction unmatched. Written as DNA, the CDR3 is TGTGCCACCCAGGGGGTGGGAGCTAACTATGGCTACACCTTC. Translating it yields CATQGVGANYGYTF.

This clone has only a few counts. This chain links TRBV6-5 with TRBJ1-1; D might be TRBD1 (5 bases). Germline values: CDR1 MNHEY, CDR2 SVGAGI. V lost 6 bases, J lost 5 bases, and 19 bases lay in between. This CDR3 comprises 15 residues. The CDR3 nucleotides are TGTGCCAGCAGATCGCAGACAGCCTGGCGGACTGAAGCTTTCTTT. Encoded protein: CASRSQTAWRTEAFF.

The J gene is TRBJ1-6, the V gene TRBV10-3, with 9 bases aligning to TRBD1. Unmatched junction bases numbered 3, after V lost 6 bases and J lost 6 bases. This CDR3 region has 14 residues. The germline CDR1 and CDR2 sequences are ENHRY and SYGVKD. The CDR3 bases are TGTGCCATCAGGGAGACAGGGGGTAATTCACCCCTCCACTTT. Its translation is CAIRETGGNSPLHF.

The chain carries TRBV6-2 or TRBV6-3 and TRBJ2-5; 7 bases align to TRBD2. CDR1 MNHEY and CDR2 SVGEGT come from the germline V gene. The CDR3 sequence is 16 residues long. With 6 bases clipped from V and 5 bases from J, the junction kept 15 bases outside the gene matches. The CDR3 bases are TGTGCCAGCAGCGCCAGCCGGGCGGGAGTAGGCGAGACCCAGTACTTC. This encodes CASSASRAGVGETQYF.

CDR3 region: CASSIDRGREKLFF. CDR3 DNA: TGTGCCAGTAGTATAGATAGGGGGCGCGAAAAACTGTTTTTT. The J gene is TRBJ1-4, the V gene TRBV19, with TRBD1 identical over 7 bases. V lost 0 bases and J lost 8; bases outside the gene matches: 3. Germline assignment: CDR1 LNHDA and CDR2 SQIVND (reference sequence). This CDR3 region has 14 residues. Full variable domain (rest looked up from reference TRBV19 and TRBJ1-4): DGGITQSPKYLFRKEGQNVTLSCEQNLNHDAMYWYRQDPGQGLRLIYYSQIVNDFQKGDIAEGYSVSREKKESFPLTVTSAQKNPTAFYLCASSIDRGREKLFFGSGTQLSVL.

V is TRBV5-1 and J is TRBJ2-2; 9 nucleotides line up with TRBD1. Germline CDR1 is SGHRS and CDR2 is YFSETQ. The V gene end was trimmed by 1 base and the J gene end by 4 bases; junction bases not matched to a gene: 14. The CDR3 has 19 residues. CDR3 in DNA: TGCGCCAGCAGCTTGTGGGCGATTGGGGACAGGGCTGGCACCGGGGAGCTGTTTTTT. Its translation: CASSLWAIGDRAGTGELFF.

This rearrangement joins TRBV28 to TRBJ1-5, with TRBD1 matching 11 bases. V gave up 10 bases and J gave up 0 bases; unmatched junction bases: 5. Looked up from germline, CDR1 is MDHEN and CDR2 is SYDVKM. This CDR3 spans 15 amino acids. In nucleotides, the CDR3 is TGTGCCACCCGGACAGGGGGCAATAGCAATCAGCCCCAGCATTTT. Translation: CATRTGGNSNQPQHF.

The V gene is TRBV2, the J gene TRBJ2-1; possible D gene TRBD2, 6 bases. Germline lookup yields CDR1 SNHLY and CDR2 FYNNEI. This CDR3 contains 12 residues. V was cut by 3 bases and J by 15 bases, with 15 bases left in between. The DNA of the CDR3 is TGTGCCAGCAGTGAGTCCAGGGACTTTACGTTCTTC. Encoded protein: CASSESRDFTFF.

CDR3 protein: CASSVEKGQGFYEQYF. CDR3 coding DNA: TGTGCCAGCAGCGTTGAAAAAGGACAGGGCTTTTACGAGCAGTACTTC. The chain carries TRBV7-3 and TRBJ2-7; the match to TRBD1 covers 8 bases. J gave up 4 bases and V 5 bases, and 13 bases lay outside the gene matches. CDR1 and CDR2 from the germline V gene are SGHTA and FQGTGA. The CDR3 spans 16 residues.

This chain connects TRBV15 to TRBJ1-1; D call uncertain. This CDR3 comprises 13 residues. CDR1 and CDR2 from the germline V gene are LNHNV and YYDKDF (reference sequence). V lost 5 bases and J 2 bases, leaving 9 bases between the germline ends. The CDR3 reads CATSWARNTEAFF. Written as DNA, the CDR3 is TGTGCCACCAGCTGGGCAAGAAACACTGAAGCTTTCTTT.

The chain carries TRBV5-1 and TRBJ2-2, with D possibly being TRBD2 (6 bases). Deletions cut 4 bases from V and 2 bases from J, with 15 bases between. Germline CDR1 SGHRS, CDR2 YFSETQ. The CDR3 runs 16 residues. The CDR3 reads CASSRTGTGNTGELFF. The CDR3 coding sequence is TGCGCCAGCAGCAGAACCGGGACTGGAAACACCGGGGAGCTGTTTTTT.

The chain joins TRBV10-3 to TRBJ2-7; 8 bases match TRBD1. This CDR3 spans 15 amino acids. V was pared by 6 bases and J by 0 bases, with 7 bases of the junction left unmatched. Germline V gene data show CDR1 as ENHRY and CDR2 as SYGVKD. The CDR3: CAIRGTGGSSYEQYF. The CDR3, as DNA: TGTGCCATCAGGGGAACAGGGGGGAGCTCCTACGAGCAGTACTTC.

V and J are TRBV10-3 and TRBJ1-5, with a weak D call TRBD1 (5 bases). V was pared by 2 bases and J by 6 bases, with 8 bases between. Germline V gene sequence: CDR1 ENHRY, CDR2 SYGVKD. There are 13 residues in the CDR3. The CDR3 DNA follows: TGTGCCATCAGTGAGCGGGGGGGTCAGCCCCAGCATTTT. It yields the protein CAISERGGQPQHF.

The CDR3 DNA is TGCAGTTCCAGTGCGAGCGGGAGGTCGAACATTCAGTACTTC. It specifies CSSSASGRSNIQYF. This chain connects TRBV20-1 to TRBJ2-4; 9 nucleotides line up with TRBD2. Losses at the gene ends were 8 bases for V and 7 bases for J; bases not matched to a gene: 12. Germline V CDR1 and CDR2: DFQATT, SNEGSKA (reference sequence). This CDR3 is 14 amino acids long.

CDR3: CASRATGTRTSGELFF. The CDR3 bases are TGTGCCAGCAGAGCAACCGGGACTAGAACCTCCGGGGAGCTGTTTTTT. V is TRBV28 and J is TRBJ2-2, with TRBD2 matching over 8 bases. This CDR3 region has 16 residues. Trimming at V came to 6 bases and at J to 6 bases, leaving 12 bases not matched to a gene. CDR1 is MDHEN and CDR2 is SYDVKM in the germline V gene.